These 2 T cell receptor beta chains originate from one sample sequenced in a study of cytomegalovirus exposure and HLA in healthy donors. Clones were sequenced by immunoSEQ multiplex PCR, and TCRdb holds only the in-frame ones, with some missing. Of about 170,000 clones in the sample, 70% to 90% were seen once. The sample was PBMCs. All receptors come from a woman younger than 35 in good health and CMV-seronegative.

The chain's CDR3 is CATSRGTGDRETQYF. The CDR3 nucleotides read TGTGCCACCAGCAGAGGCACAGGGGATAGAGAGACCCAGTACTTC. The chain couples TRBV15 to TRBJ2-5; 7 bases line up with TRBD1. The CDR3 extends over 15 amino acids. Trimming at V came to 1 base and at J to 4 bases, leaving 6 bases not matched to a gene. CDR1 is LNHNV, CDR2 YYDKDF, per germline (reference sequence).

V gene TRBV7-2 combines with J gene TRBJ2-7, with 10 positions matching TRBD2. The CDR3 extends over 14 amino acids. Per the germline V gene, CDR1 is SGHTA and CDR2 is FQGNSA. V dropped 5 bases and J dropped 3; count of bases not matched to a gene: 4. The CDR3 bases are TGTGCCAGCAGCAAGCGGGAGGGCCTCTACGAGCAGTACTTC. Its protein is CASSKREGLYEQYF.